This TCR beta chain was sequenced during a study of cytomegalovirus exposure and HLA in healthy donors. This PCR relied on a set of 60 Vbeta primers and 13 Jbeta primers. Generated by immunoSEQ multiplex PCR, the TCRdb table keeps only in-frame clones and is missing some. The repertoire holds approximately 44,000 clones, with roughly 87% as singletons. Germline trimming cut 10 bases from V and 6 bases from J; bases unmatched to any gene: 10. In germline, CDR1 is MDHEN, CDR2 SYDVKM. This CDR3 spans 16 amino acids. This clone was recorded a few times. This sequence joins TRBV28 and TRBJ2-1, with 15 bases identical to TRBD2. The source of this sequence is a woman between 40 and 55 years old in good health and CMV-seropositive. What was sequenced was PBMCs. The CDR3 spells CATGTSGRWPANEQFF. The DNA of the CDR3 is TGTGCCACCGGGACTAGCGGGAGGTGGCCTGCCAATGAGCAGTTCTTC.